These T cell receptor beta chains were read from a single sample in a study of blood T cell repertoires in COVID-19. Assay used: immunoSEQ multiplex PCR; TCRdb lists only in-frame clones, some missing. The data show about 180,000 clones, 80% to 85% seen once. Sequenced material: peripheral blood. The receptors shown here come from a woman aged 55-70 years with acute or convalescent COVID-19. CDR3s include the opening cysteine and the closing phenylalanine or tryptophan. Each record gives: V gene, clone size, D gene, J gene, CDR3 protein, CDR3 DNA. A D gene is named only where the DNA matches it firmly. Size is omitted from some rows. Given values are once, few, many or a class for expanded clones.

V: TRBV9; size: NA; D: TRBD1; J: TRBJ1-4; CDR3: CASSGAGGTNEKLFF; DNA: TGTGCCAGCAGCGGTGCAGGGGGCACTAATGAAAAACTGTTTTTT
V: TRBV3-1/TRBV3-2; size: NA; D: TRBD1; J: TRBJ1-6; CDR3: CASGDRGGRSPLHF; DNA: TGTGCCAGCGGCGACAGGGGAGGTCGTTCACCCCTCCACTTT
V: TRBV19; size: NA; D: NA; J: TRBJ1-6; CDR3: CASSIGTRGDSPLHF; DNA: TGTGCCAGTAGTATAGGGACAAGAGGTGATTCACCCCTCCACTTT
V: TRBV5-4; size: NA; D: TRBD1; J: TRBJ1-1; CDR3: CASSSPGQTMNTEAFF; DNA: TGTGCCAGCAGCTCGCCGGGACAGACTATGAACACTGAAGCTTTCTTT
V: TRBV18; size: NA; D: TRBD1; J: TRBJ2-7; CDR3: CASSPGTGREQYF; DNA: TGTGCCAGCTCACCAGGGACAGGGAGAGAGCAGTACTTC
V: TRBV27; size: NA; D: TRBD1; J: TRBJ1-1; CDR3: CASRRQGSLNTEAFF; DNA: TGTGCCAGCAGGAGACAGGGCTCCCTGAACACTGAAGCTTTCTTT
V: TRBV18; size: few; D: NA; J: TRBJ2-2; CDR3: CASSPGWGDTGELFF; DNA: TGTGCCAGCTCACCAGGCTGGGGGGACACCGGGGAGCTGTTTTTT
V: TRBV7-2; size: NA; D: TRBD1; J: TRBJ1-1; CDR3: CASSLWTGTEAFF; DNA: TGTGCCAGCAGCTTATGGACAGGCACTGAAGCTTTCTTT
V: TRBV9; size: NA; D: NA; J: TRBJ1-1; CDR3: CASSVVPALRDTEAFF; DNA: TGTGCCAGCAGCGTAGTTCCCGCCTTGAGGGACACTGAAGCTTTCTTT
V: TRBV4-3; size: NA; D: TRBD2; J: TRBJ2-1; CDR3: CASSQVSGLAGARNEQFF; DNA: TGCGCCAGCAGCCAAGTAAGCGGACTAGCGGGGGCCCGCAATGAGCAGTTCTTC
V: TRBV4-1; size: NA; D: NA; J: TRBJ2-1; CDR3: CASSQDGGGNNEQFF; DNA: TGCGCCAGCAGCCAAGACGGTGGGGGGAACAATGAGCAGTTCTTC
V: TRBV10-1; size: NA; D: NA; J: TRBJ1-5; CDR3: CASEPQGPRKDQPQHF; DNA: TGCGCCAGCGAACCGCAGGGGCCCAGGAAAGATCAGCCCCAGCATTTT
V: TRBV4-3; size: NA; D: NA; J: TRBJ1-2; CDR3: CASSRDRLFNYGYTF; DNA: TGCGCCAGCAGCCGAGACAGACTCTTCAACTATGGCTACACCTTC
V: TRBV7-6; size: NA; D: TRBD1; J: TRBJ1-1; CDR3: CASSLPIGGAGTEAFF; DNA: TGTGCCAGCAGCTTACCGATAGGGGGCGCGGGGACTGAAGCTTTCTTT
V: TRBV3-1/TRBV3-2; size: NA; D: NA; J: TRBJ2-2; CDR3: CASSLSSLTGELFF; DNA: TGTGCCAGCAGCCTTTCCTCACTCACCGGGGAGCTGTTTTTT
V: TRBV18; size: NA; D: TRBD1; J: TRBJ2-6; CDR3: CASSPRQGSGANVLTF; DNA: TGTGCCAGCTCACCTAGACAGGGCTCTGGGGCCAACGTCCTGACTTTC
V: TRBV27; size: NA; D: NA; J: TRBJ1-1; CDR3: CASTMGASAFF; DNA: TGTGCCAGCACCATGGGGGCCTCAGCTTTCTTT
V: TRBV5-1; size: NA; D: NA; J: TRBJ2-3; CDR3: CASSLDRETDTQYF; DNA: TGCGCCAGCAGCTTGGACAGGGAGACAGATACGCAGTATTTT
V: TRBV28; size: NA; D: TRBD2; J: TRBJ2-3; CDR3: CASSLRDYRPYF; DNA: TGTGCCAGCAGTTTAAGGGACTACAGGCCGTATTTT
V: TRBV19; size: NA; D: NA; J: TRBJ1-2; CDR3: CASSIGLPSNYGYTF; DNA: TGTGCCAGTAGTATAGGACTCCCTTCAAACTATGGCTACACCTTC
V: TRBV9; size: once; D: TRBD2; J: TRBJ2-1; CDR3: CASSVDERGGLSMFF; DNA: TGTGCCAGCAGCGTAGACGAGCGGGGGGGCCTTTCAATGTTCTTC
V: TRBV7-2; size: NA; D: NA; J: TRBJ1-1; CDR3: CASSLASGYAFF; DNA: TGTGCCAGCAGCTTAGCTTCAGGGTACGCTTTCTTT
V: TRBV12-3/TRBV12-4; size: NA; D: NA; J: TRBJ1-4; CDR3: CASTLGGRGKLFF; DNA: TGTGCCAGCACCCTGGGGGGGCGCGGAAAACTGTTTTTT
V: TRBV9; size: NA; D: TRBD1; J: TRBJ1-2; CDR3: CASSVDGTGRGYGYTF; DNA: TGTGCCAGCAGCGTAGATGGGACAGGGCGAGGCTATGGCTACACCTTC
V: TRBV7-2; size: NA; D: TRBD1; J: TRBJ1-2; CDR3: CASSLAYNRGYGYTF; DNA: TGTGCCAGCAGCTTAGCTTATAACAGGGGATATGGCTACACCTTC
V: TRBV6-5; size: few; D: NA; J: TRBJ2-7; CDR3: CASRQTDYEQYF; DNA: TGTGCCAGCAGGCAGACAGACTACGAGCAGTACTTC
V: TRBV28; size: NA; D: TRBD1; J: TRBJ2-7; CDR3: CASSSTGMSSYEQYF; DNA: TGTGCCAGCAGTTCGACAGGGATGAGCTCCTACGAGCAGTACTTC
V: TRBV6-5; size: NA; D: NA; J: TRBJ2-2; CDR3: CASRRPGLNTGELFF; DNA: TGTGCCAGCAGGAGACCGGGATTGAACACCGGGGAGCTGTTTTTT
V: TRBV28; size: NA; D: NA; J: TRBJ1-2; CDR3: CASSSGVGYTF; DNA: TGTGCCAGCAGCTCAGGGGTCGGCTACACCTTC
V: TRBV28; size: NA; D: NA; J: TRBJ1-2; CDR3: CASSSPQGRNYGYTF; DNA: TGTGCCAGCAGTTCCCCCCAGGGGCGCAACTATGGCTACACCTTC
V: TRBV5-1; size: NA; D: TRBD1; J: TRBJ1-5; CDR3: CASSSGQGNQPQHF; DNA: TGCGCCAGCAGTTCCGGACAGGGCAATCAGCCCCAGCATTTT
V: TRBV2; size: NA; D: TRBD1; J: TRBJ1-4; CDR3: CASNPTGTANEKLFF; DNA: TGTGCCAGCAATCCGACCGGGACAGCTAATGAAAAACTGTTTTTT
V: TRBV12-5; size: NA; D: NA; J: TRBJ1-4; CDR3: CASGLDGGRRATNEKLFF; DNA: TGTGCTAGTGGTTTGGACGGGGGACGGAGAGCAACTAATGAAAAACTGTTTTTT
V: TRBV6-1; size: NA; D: NA; J: TRBJ1-3; CDR3: CASSEASGRNTIYF; DNA: TGTGCCAGCAGTGAAGCCTCAGGGAGAAACACCATATATTTT
V: TRBV4-2; size: NA; D: TRBD2; J: TRBJ2-5; CDR3: CASSQLSGTSGGAGAETQYF; DNA: TGTGCCAGCAGCCAATTATCCGGGACTAGCGGGGGGGCCGGAGCCGAGACCCAGTACTTC
V: TRBV28; size: NA; D: NA; J: TRBJ2-7; CDR3: CASSSSYEQYF; DNA: TGTGCCAGCAGTTCATCCTACGAGCAGTACTTC